Listed here are 7 T cell receptor beta chains from one sample, sequenced in a study of shared clonotypes between healthy human individuals. The assay was immunoSEQ multiplex PCR, and TCRdb's table has in-frame clones only and misses some. The sample records about 300,000 clones, roughly 70% being singletons. Sample: memory CD4+ T cells sorted from blood. Stated subset: CD45RA-negative fraction. The receptors come from a man between 25 and 39 years old in good health.

The chain links TRBV10-3 to TRBJ1-1; no definite D call. Germline CDR1 reads ENHRY; CDR2 reads SYGVKD. V was trimmed by 10 bases and J by 0 bases, leaving 6 bases between them. This CDR3 spans 11 amino acids. CDR3 residues: CATAMNTEAFF. The CDR3 DNA sequence: TGTGCCACGGCTATGAACACTGAAGCTTTCTTT.

This clone was found a few times. The chain carries TRBV25-1 and TRBJ2-7; D is unresolved. V shed 6 bases and J shed 3 bases, with 12 bases lying between them. Germline CDR1 and CDR2: MGHDK and SYGVNS. The length of the CDR3 is 13 residues. The CDR3 DNA sequence: TGTGCCAGCAGGGGCAGCCCAGGCTACGAGCAGTACTTC. This codes for CASRGSPGYEQYF.

In this sample, this clone turned up once. The J gene is TRBJ1-3, the V gene TRBV4-2, with a tentative D call TRBD1 (6 bases). Germline CDR1 LGHNA, CDR2 YNFKEQ. The CDR3 extends over 16 amino acids. The V end was cut by 0 bases, the J end by 8 bases, with 17 bases between. CDR3 region: CASSQDWGGLDYTIYF. The DNA for the CDR3 is TGTGCCAGCAGCCAAGATTGGGGGGGGCTTGATTACACCATATATTTT.

In its sample, this clone was seen many times. This chain links TRBV7-2 with TRBJ1-3; tentative D call: TRBD1 (6 bases). Germline-derived CDR1 and CDR2 are SGHTA and FQGNSA. V lost 4 bases, J lost 5 bases, and 18 bases lay in between. The CDR3 runs to 16 residues. The CDR3 DNA reads as TGTGCCAGCAGCTCTAGAAAGGGGGGGTCGCGAAACACCATATATTTT. Translated, it gives CASSSRKGGSRNTIYF.

The V gene is TRBV6-4, the J gene TRBJ2-1, with 8 bases matching TRBD2. With 4 bases clipped from V and 6 bases from J, the junction kept 8 bases outside the gene matches. The germline V gene has CDR1 MRHNA and CDR2 SNTAGT. The CDR3 has 15 amino acids. The CDR3 nucleotides read TGTGCCAGCAGTGCCGTCGGCGGGGGGACCAATGAGCAGTTCTTC. Translating it yields CASSAVGGGTNEQFF.

As for this clone: With only one base between it and a far larger clone, this is likely a read error. The CDR3 nucleotides read TGTGCCAGCAGCCGACGGGGTACTACCAGGGCCGAGCAGTACTTC. Translation gives CASSRRGTTRAEQYF. The chain couples TRBV14 to TRBJ2-7; D is perhaps TRBD1 or TRBD2 (5 bases each). This CDR3 has 15 residues. The V gene lost 4 bases and the J gene lost 6 bases, with 19 bases spanning the gap. Germline V lookup: CDR1 SGHDN, CDR2 FVKESK.

This chain connects TRBV7-6 to TRBJ2-2; TRBD2 agrees at 8 bases. CDR1 and CDR2 (germline): SGHVS, FNYEAQ. V was clipped by 2 bases and J by 3 bases; unmatched bases: 14. There are 19 residues in the CDR3. The DNA for the CDR3 is TGTGCCAGCAGCTTACTCGTCGGCGGGAGGCGTCGGGACACCGGGGAGCTGTTTTTT. This codes for CASSLLVGGRRRDTGELFF.